This TCR beta chain was sequenced in a study of blood T cells in healthy people across ages (dated by TCRdb to about 2015). General notes on the study: In model experiments, roughly one uniquely barcoded TCR beta cDNA molecule per two T cells was captured by template switching. Age-related changes in TCR beta repertoire diversity were measured in the study by deep sequencing normalized with unique cDNA molecular identifiers. Donors were grouped into four age groups: young (average approximately 16 years), middle-aged (about 40), aged (62) and long-lived (around 80). For two donors (one aged 18 to 30 and one aged 80 or older), the study analyzed two additional independent replicas of 1 million unique cDNA reads from the same blood draw. The research as a whole found: There was a strong correlation between observed TCR beta diversity and the percentage of naive T cells measured by flow cytometry. Bulk unsorted PBMC profiling prevented conclusive comparison of naive and antigen-experienced compartments. The CMV infection status of donors was not known, potentially confounding age-related changes in expanded clonotypes. Estimates of total diversity based on one million sequenced T cells were considered lower bounds and underestimates. Compared with the aged group, the long-lived group had more naive CD4+ T cells, fewer expanded clones and increased TCR diversity, suggesting age selection. Observed TCR beta diversity per million T cells fell roughly linearly with age, and a significant reduction was already apparent by age about 43.

The table lists this clonotype with a few counts. It has no known antigen specificity. No base-level quality is on record; no much larger clone is a single base apart. The germline V gene supplies CDR1 MDHEN and CDR2 SYDVKM. V and J lose 3 bases and 2 bases, and a span of 13 bases separates them. The CDR3 goes from the cysteine to the phenylalanine over 16 residues. Kept here is only the CDR3 DNA, which spans 48 bases and is read in frame from base 1. Donors were approximately 42 systemically healthy Caucasian individuals from Russia aged roughly 6 to 90 years. Roughly 10 milliliters of peripheral blood were drawn from each donor into EDTA-treated Vacutainer tubes. Ficoll-Paque density-gradient centrifugation was used to isolate PBMCs, with at least 6.5 million per sample. Trizol reagent was used to extract total RNA from the PBMCs, yielding at least 5 micrograms per sample. For every donor, flow cytometry on a PBMC aliquot measured the percentage of naive CD45RAhigh/CD27high T cells.

The library was obtained by 5' RACE. The sample was run on an Illumina HiSeq 2500. A second PCR of about 7 to 12 cycles was run with a J-beta primer mix and a sample-barcoded 5' primer. A unique molecular identifier was introduced onto each TCR beta cDNA molecule by a template-switch 5' adaptor carrying 12 random nucleotides. At least 2.5 million CDR3-containing paired-end reads were obtained from each sample. First-strand cDNA synthesis was performed from all RNA using the Mint cDNA synthesis kit, with priming by a TRBC-specific oligonucleotide. All cDNA was treated with uracil-DNA glycosylase and then went through a first 18-cycle PCR with the universal primers M1SS and BC2_uni_R. The original pipeline was this. For normalization, 1 million high-quality reads, each with a distinct molecular identifier, were randomly selected from each sample. Reads with shared molecular identifiers were discarded instead of being binned into consensus sequences. MiTCR, with a Q25 quality threshold and the strictest error-elimination algorithm, was used for CDR3 identification, clonotype clustering and error correction. Lower-bound total TCR beta diversity was estimated with a nonparametric unseen species model using Euler transformation. Using fastp at Q25 and MiXCR, TCRdb reprocessed the public reads and kept productive beta chains. Merged by CDR3 protein, the rows form single entries marked with the most common genes and DNA. The V and J calls and clone size are TCRdb's, not the authors'. The sample table records more than 600,000 distinct CDR3 sequences; roughly 25% of these occur just once. The ten largest clonotypes hold 9.4% of the sample.

This sample was shared with a second study, whose subject was T cells of mothers and their children. The second investigation adds: Nine systemically healthy Caucasian individuals served as donors, namely three mothers together with their six children. cDNA synthesis consumed the entire amount of extracted RNA, loaded at around 1.4 ug RNA in each 15 ul reaction. In the second PCR, the M1S primer added sample barcodes and 2-4 random nucleotides. Over 8.5 million TCR beta CDR3 reads were obtained for each mother, and some 3 million reads were obtained for each child. Thymic selection similarly shapes TCR recombination output in related and unrelated pairs, with minor effect from inherited differences. Normalized repertoire overlap was always slightly but never significantly higher in related than unrelated mother-child pairs. Persistent microchimeric T cell clones were not detected, at a sensitivity of approximately 93 clones per million clonotypes. To look for features that set related mother-child pairs apart from unrelated individuals, the researchers ran deep NGS to compare the TCR beta repertoires of mothers and children. The mean age was about 37 +/- 4 years for the mothers and approximately 11 +/- 4 years for the children. After adapters were ligated using NEBNext reagents, the libraries underwent 100+100 nt paired-end sequencing on an Illumina HiSeq 2000. To prevent cross-contamination, the mother and child libraries were prepared a month apart and were sequenced in separate runs. Between 500,000 and 2,000,000 distinct TCR beta clonotypes were identified per donor. Naive TCR beta clonotypes were estimated from low-frequency clonotypes matched to each donor's FACS-determined naive share, without sorting.

The source material was blood. The sequence was collected from a boy between 5 and 17 years old in good health. Recombination joined TRBV28 with TRBJ1-4, with the D gene uncertain. The DNA sequence follows: TGTGCCAGCAGTTTGGGAGCAGGCTATACTAATGAAAAACTGTTTTTT. Its amino acids are CASSLGAGYTNEKLFF.